This TCR beta chain originates from a study of cytomegalovirus exposure and HLA in healthy donors. The table came from immunoSEQ multiplex PCR; TCRdb's copy has only in-frame clones and leaves some out. The sample yields around 300,000 clones, 86% seen once. Study-wide results and caveats: According to a subsequent analysis, TCR clusters identified in the first cohort showed a tendency to co-occur across the 120 or so validation repertoires. Reported results showed that the classifier diagnosed cytomegalovirus status with high specificity and sensitivity. Cytomegalovirus-associated TCR beta chains were listed, numbering some 180.

Germline V CDR1 and CDR2: GTSNPN, SVGIG (reference sequence). The V end lost 0 bases, the J end lost 2 bases, and 7 bases lay between the germline ends. The CDR3 contains 14 residues. This clone was seen more than once but under ten times. Antigen specificity is unknown. The chain joins TRBV30 to TRBJ1-4; possible D gene TRBD1, 6 bases. The sequenced sample consisted of PBMCs. This TCR was recovered from a woman younger than 30 in good health and CMV-seronegative. The CDR3, as DNA: TGTGCCTGGAGTGTTGGGGGCACTAATGAAAAACTGTTTTTT. Translation gives CAWSVGGTNEKLFF.